This T cell receptor (beta chain) was documented in a study of blood T cell repertoires in COVID-19. Study details: Collection of acute and convalescent COVID-19 samples took place in the United States, Italy and Spain. T cells, B-cell-depleted T cells, or PBMCs supplied cDNA or gDNA.

The ends were cut back, 3 bases at V and 4 bases at J, with 7 bases in the middle. Germline V gene data show CDR1 as ENHRY and CDR2 as SYGVKD. The CDR3 consists of 13 residues. The authors' processing: Counts of nucleated cells, estimated from reference gene primer amplification, were obtained. Sequencing was performed with immunoSEQ multiplex PCR; in TCRdb, only in-frame clones are kept and a portion is missing. V, J and clone size reflect that table, while D and trimming were determined from the DNA. In the table there are about 130,000 clones, around 89% of which are singletons. Seattle's cohort entered during active infection and was followed longitudinally.

Material for sequencing was peripheral blood. This sequence originates from a man in his fifties or sixties with COVID-19, enrolled during active disease. The V and J genes are TRBV10-3 and TRBJ2-1, with D unresolved. The DNA for the CDR3 is TGTGCCATCAGTGATCTCACATACAATGAGCAGTTCTTC. Encoded protein: CAISDLTYNEQFF.